This T cell receptor (beta chain) was identified in a study of metastatic and nonmetastatic thyroid tumors. Between the trimmed V and J ends, which lost 4 bases and 11 bases, there was a span of 11 bases. CDR1 and CDR2 from the germline V gene are MNHNS and SASEGT. The CDR3 consists of 11 residues. In this sample, this clone turned up a few times. With MiXCR, TCRdb reprocessed the PCR reads. Of tens of thousands of clones listed, roughly 24% are singletons. Patients underwent thyroid surgery, and none had received any treatment before it. The sequenced material came from blood. The TCR was taken from a male donor with papillary thyroid cancer or a benign thyroid nodule (not recorded which). Some clones in this sample may be carry-over from other donors' samples. The chain recombines TRBV6-1 with TRBJ1-1; D gene uncertain. The CDR3 DNA is TGTGCCAGCAGTGCATGGTCGCAGGCTTTCTTT. Translation gives CASSAWSQAFF.